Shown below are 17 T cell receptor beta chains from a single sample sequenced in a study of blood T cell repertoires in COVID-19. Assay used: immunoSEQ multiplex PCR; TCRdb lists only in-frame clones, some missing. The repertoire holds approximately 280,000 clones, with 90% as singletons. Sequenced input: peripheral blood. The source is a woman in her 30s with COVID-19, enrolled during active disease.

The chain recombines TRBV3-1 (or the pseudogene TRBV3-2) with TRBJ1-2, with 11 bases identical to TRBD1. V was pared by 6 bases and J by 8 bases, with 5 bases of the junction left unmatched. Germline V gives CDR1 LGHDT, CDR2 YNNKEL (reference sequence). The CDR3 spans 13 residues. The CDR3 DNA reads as TGTGCCAGCAGAGGACAGGGGGCTCAGGGCTACACCTTC. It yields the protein CASRGQGAQGYTF.

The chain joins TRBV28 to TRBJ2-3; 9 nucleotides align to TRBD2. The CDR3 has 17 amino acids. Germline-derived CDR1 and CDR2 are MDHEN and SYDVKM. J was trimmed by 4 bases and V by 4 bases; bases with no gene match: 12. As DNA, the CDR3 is TGTGCCAGCAGTTCGTTAGTAGCGGGGGCGCGGTCAGATACGCAGTATTTT. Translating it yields CASSSLVAGARSDTQYF. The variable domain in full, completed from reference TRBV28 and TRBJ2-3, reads DVKVTQSSRYLVKRTGEKVFLECVQDMDHENMFWYRQDPGLGLRLIYFSYDVKMKEKGDIPEGYSVSREKKERFSLILESASTNQTSMYLCASSSLVAGARSDTQYFGPGTRLTVL.

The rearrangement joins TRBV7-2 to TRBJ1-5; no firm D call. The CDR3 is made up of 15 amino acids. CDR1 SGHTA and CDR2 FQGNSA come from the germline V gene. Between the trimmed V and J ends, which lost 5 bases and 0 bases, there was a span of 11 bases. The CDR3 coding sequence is TGTGCCAGCAGCAGCGGACCCTATAGCAATCAGCCCCAGCATTTT. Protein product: CASSSGPYSNQPQHF. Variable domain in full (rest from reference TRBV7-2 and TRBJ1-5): GAGVSQSPSNKVTEKGKDVELRCDPISGHTALYWYRQSLGQGLEFLIYFQGNSAPDKSGLPSDRFSAERTGGSVSTLTIQRTQQEDSAVYLCASSSGPYSNQPQHFGDGTRLSIL.

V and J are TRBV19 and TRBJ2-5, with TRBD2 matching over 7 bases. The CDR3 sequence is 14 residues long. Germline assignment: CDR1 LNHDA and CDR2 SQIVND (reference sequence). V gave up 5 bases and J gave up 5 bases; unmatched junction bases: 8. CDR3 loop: CASSGGGRWETQYF. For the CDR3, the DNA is TGTGCCAGTAGTGGGGGGGGAAGATGGGAGACCCAGTACTTC.

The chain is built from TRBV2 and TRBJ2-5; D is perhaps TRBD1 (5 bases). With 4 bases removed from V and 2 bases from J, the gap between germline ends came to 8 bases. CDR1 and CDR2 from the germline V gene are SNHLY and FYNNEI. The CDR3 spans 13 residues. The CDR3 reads CASSGQPQETQYF. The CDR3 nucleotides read TGTGCCAGCAGTGGACAGCCACAAGAGACCCAGTACTTC. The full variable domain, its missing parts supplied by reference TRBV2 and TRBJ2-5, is EPEVTQTPSHQVTQMGQEVILRCVPISNHLYFYWYRQILGQKVEFLVSFYNNEISEKSEIFDDQFSVERPDGSNFTLKIRSTKLEDSAMYFCASSGQPQETQYFGPGTRLLVL.

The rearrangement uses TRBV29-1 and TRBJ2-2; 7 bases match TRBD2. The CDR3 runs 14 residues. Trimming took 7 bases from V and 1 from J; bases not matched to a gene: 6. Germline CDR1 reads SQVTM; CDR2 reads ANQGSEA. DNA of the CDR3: TGCAGCGCCGGGGGAGGGTTGAACACCGGGGAGCTGTTTTTT. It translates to CSAGGGLNTGELFF.

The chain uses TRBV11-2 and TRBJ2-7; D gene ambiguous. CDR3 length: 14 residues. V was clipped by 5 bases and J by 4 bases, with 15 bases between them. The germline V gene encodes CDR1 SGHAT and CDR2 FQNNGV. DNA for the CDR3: TGTGCCAGCAGCCCCCCGAGCAAATGGTACGAGCAGTACTTC. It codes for CASSPPSKWYEQYF.

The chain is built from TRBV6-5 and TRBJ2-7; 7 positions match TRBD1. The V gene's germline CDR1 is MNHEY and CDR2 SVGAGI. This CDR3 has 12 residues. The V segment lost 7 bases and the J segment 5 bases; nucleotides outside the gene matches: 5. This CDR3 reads CASTRTGDEQYF. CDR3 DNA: TGTGCCAGCACCCGTACAGGGGACGAGCAGTACTTC.

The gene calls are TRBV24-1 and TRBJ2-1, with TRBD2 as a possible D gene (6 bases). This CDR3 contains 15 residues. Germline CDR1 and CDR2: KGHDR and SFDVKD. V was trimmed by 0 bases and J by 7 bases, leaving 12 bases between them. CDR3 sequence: CATSDLPAGRNEQFF. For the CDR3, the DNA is TGTGCCACCAGTGATTTGCCGGCGGGGCGGAATGAGCAGTTCTTC.

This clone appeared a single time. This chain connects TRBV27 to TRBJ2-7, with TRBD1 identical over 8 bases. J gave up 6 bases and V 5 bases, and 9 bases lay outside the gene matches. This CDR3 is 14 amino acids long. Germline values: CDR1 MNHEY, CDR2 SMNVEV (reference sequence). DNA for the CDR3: TGTGCCAGCAGTCCCCAGGGGGCCGGGAGCGAGCAGTACTTC. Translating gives CASSPQGAGSEQYF.

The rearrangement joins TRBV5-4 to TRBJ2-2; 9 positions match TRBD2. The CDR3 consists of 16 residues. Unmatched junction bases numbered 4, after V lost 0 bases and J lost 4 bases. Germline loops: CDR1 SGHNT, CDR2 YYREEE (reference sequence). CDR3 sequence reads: CASSLGGGRGTGELFF. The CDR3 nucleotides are TGTGCCAGCAGCTTGGGAGGCGGGAGGGGCACCGGGGAGCTGTTTTTT.

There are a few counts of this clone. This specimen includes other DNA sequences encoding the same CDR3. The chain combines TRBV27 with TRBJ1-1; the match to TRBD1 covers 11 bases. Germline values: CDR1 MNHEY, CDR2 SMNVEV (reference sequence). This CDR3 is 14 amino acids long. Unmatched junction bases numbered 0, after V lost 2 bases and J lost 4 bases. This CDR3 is CASSLGTGGTEAFF. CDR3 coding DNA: TGTGCCAGCAGTTTAGGGACAGGGGGCACTGAAGCTTTCTTT.

The CDR3 DNA reads as TGTGCCAGCAGGCCCGTGACTGGGAGTGGTGGCTACGAGCAGTACTTC. This sequence encodes CASRPVTGSGGYEQYF. The V call is TRBV2, the J call TRBJ2-7; possibly TRBD2 for D (5 bases). The CDR3 length is 16 residues. Trimming shortened V by 6 bases and J by 3 bases, and 21 bases separated the two germline ends. The germline CDR1 and CDR2 sequences are SNHLY and FYNNEI.

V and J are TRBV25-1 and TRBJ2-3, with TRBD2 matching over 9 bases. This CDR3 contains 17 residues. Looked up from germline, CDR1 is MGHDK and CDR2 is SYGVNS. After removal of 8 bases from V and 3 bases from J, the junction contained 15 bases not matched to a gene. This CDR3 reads CASAPTLSGSGTDTQYF. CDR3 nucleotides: TGTGCCAGCGCACCGACCCTTAGCGGGAGTGGGACAGATACGCAGTATTTT.

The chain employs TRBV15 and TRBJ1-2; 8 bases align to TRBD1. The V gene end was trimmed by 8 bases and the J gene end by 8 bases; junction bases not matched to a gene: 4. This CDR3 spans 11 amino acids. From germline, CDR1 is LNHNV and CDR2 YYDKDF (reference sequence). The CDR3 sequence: CATGQGWGYTF. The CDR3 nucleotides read TGTGCCACCGGACAGGGATGGGGCTACACCTTC. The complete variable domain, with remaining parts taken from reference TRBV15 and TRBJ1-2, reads DAMVIQNPRYQVTQFGKPVTLSCSQTLNHNVMYWYQQKSSQAPKLLFHYYDKDFNNEADTPDNFQSRRPNTSFCFLDIRSPGLGDTAMYLCATGQGWGYTFGSGTRLTVV.

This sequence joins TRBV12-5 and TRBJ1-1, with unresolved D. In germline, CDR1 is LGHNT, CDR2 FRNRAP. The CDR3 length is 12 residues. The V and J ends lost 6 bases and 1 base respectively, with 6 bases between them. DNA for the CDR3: TGTGCTAGTGGAACCAGGAACACTGAAGCTTTCTTT. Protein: CASGTRNTEAFF.

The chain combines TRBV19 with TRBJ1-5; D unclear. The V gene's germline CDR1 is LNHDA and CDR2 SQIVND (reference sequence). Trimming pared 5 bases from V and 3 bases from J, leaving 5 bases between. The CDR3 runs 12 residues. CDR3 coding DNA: TGTGCCAGTAGTTTCTTCAATCAGCCCCAGCATTTT. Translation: CASSFFNQPQHF.